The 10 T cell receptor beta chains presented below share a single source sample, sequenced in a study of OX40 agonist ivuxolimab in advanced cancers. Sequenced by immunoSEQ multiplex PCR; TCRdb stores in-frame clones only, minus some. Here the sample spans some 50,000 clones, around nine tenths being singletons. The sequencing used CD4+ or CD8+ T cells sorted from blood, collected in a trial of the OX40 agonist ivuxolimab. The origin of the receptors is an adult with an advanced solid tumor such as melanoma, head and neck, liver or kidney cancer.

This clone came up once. Written as DNA, the CDR3 is TGCGCCAGCAGCACACAGCGATCCTACGAGCAGTACTTC. It encodes CASSTQRSYEQYF. This sequence joins TRBV5-1 and TRBJ2-7, with D hard to call. V lost 4 bases and J 1 base, leaving 9 bases between the germline ends. CDR3 length: 13 amino acids. Germline CDR1 reads SGHRS; CDR2 reads YFSETQ.

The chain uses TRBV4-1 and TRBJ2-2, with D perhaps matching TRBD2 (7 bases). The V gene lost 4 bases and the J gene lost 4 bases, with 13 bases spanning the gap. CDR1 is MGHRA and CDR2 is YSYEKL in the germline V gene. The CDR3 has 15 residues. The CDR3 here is CASSPGGGGTGELFF. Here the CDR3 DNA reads TGCGCCAGCAGCCCGGGGGGCGGGGGCACCGGGGAGCTGTTTTTT.

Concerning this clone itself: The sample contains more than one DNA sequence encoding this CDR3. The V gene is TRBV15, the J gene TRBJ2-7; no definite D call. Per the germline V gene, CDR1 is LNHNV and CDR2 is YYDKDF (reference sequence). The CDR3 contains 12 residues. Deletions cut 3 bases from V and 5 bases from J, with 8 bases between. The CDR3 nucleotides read TGTGCCACCAGCAGGGATGAGGACGAGCAGTACTTC. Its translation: CATSRDEDEQYF.

CDR3 residues: CASSYTTAGYGNTIYF. The CDR3 bases are TGTGCCAGCAGTTACACCACGGCAGGGTACGGAAACACCATATATTTT. The chain links TRBV6-6 to TRBJ1-3, with D possibly matching TRBD1 (5 bases). V lost 2 bases and J lost 4, with 15 bases in between. Per the germline V gene, CDR1 is MNHNY and CDR2 is SVGAGI (reference sequence). The CDR3 length is 16 residues.

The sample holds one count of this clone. The CDR3 DNA sequence: TGTGCCAGCGGATTAGGTACAGGGGGCAGTGAGCAGTTCTTC. Translation gives CASGLGTGGSEQFF. V gene TRBV6-5 combines with J gene TRBJ2-1, with 9 bases that match TRBD1. V shed 8 bases and J 9 bases; nucleotides not matched to a gene: 11. The CDR3 runs 14 residues. Germline-derived CDR1 and CDR2 are MNHEY and SVGAGI.

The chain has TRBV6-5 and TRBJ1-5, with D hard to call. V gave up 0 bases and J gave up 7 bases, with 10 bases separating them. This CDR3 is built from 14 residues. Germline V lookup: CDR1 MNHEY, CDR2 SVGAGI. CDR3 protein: CASSYSDSHQPQHF. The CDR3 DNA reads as TGTGCCAGCAGTTACTCGGATAGTCACCAGCCCCAGCATTTT.

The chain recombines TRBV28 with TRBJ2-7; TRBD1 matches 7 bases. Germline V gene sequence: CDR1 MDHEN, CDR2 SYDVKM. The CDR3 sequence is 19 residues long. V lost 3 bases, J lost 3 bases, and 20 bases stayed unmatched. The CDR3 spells CASSLFLPGTAFTRYEQYF. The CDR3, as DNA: TGTGCCAGCAGTTTGTTCTTGCCTGGGACAGCTTTCACTCGCTACGAGCAGTACTTC.

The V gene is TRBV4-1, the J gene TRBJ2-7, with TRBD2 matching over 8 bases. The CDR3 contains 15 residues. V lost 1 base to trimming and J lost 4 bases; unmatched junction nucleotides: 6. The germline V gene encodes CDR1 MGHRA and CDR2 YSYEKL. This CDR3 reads CASSQVPAGVYEQYF. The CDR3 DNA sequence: TGCGCCAGCAGCCAAGTTCCAGCGGGAGTGTACGAGCAGTACTTC.

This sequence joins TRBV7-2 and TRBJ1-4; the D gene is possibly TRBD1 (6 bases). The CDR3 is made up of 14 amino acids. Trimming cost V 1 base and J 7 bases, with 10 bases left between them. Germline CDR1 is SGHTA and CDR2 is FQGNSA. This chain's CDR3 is CASSLGNRAEKLFF. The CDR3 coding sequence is TGTGCCAGCAGCTTAGGGAACAGGGCTGAAAAACTGTTTTTT.

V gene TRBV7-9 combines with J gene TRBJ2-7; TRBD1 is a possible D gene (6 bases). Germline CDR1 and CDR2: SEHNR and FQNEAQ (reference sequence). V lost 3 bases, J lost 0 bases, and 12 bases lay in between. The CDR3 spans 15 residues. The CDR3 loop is CASSFQGTDSYEQYF. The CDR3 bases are TGTGCCAGCAGCTTCCAGGGGACGGACTCCTACGAGCAGTACTTC.